This record looks at one T cell receptor (beta chain) sequence and its context. The data were obtained in a study of shared clonotypes between healthy human individuals. Terminally differentiated effector memory CD45RA+ cells were left out of the naive CD8 fraction, which was CD45RO-negative and positively selected for CCR7. TCRdb's table, derived via immunoSEQ multiplex PCR, lists solely in-frame clones and lacks some. The table includes about 820,000 clones, approximately 92% detected once. This receptor was taken from a man younger than 45 in good health. Material: naive CD8+ T cells sorted from blood.

The CDR3: CASSLSSGSTDTQYF. The CDR3 DNA reads as TGTGCCAGCAGCTTAAGTAGCGGAAGCACAGATACGCAGTATTTT. V usage is TRBV7-3 and J usage is TRBJ2-3, with D perhaps TRBD2 (6 bases). V was cut by 1 base and J by 0 bases, with 8 bases left in between. The V gene's germline CDR1 is SGHTA and CDR2 FQGTGA. This CDR3 spans 15 amino acids.